The following is a TCR beta chain sequence with its context. In the same sample, other DNA sequences code for this CDR3. This entry comes from a study of CD8+ T cells in alopecia areata. Reverse transcribed after extraction, RNA yielded cDNA as the sequencing template. TCRdb keeps only in-frame clones here, not all; method: immunoSEQ multiplex PCR. The sample has around 100,000 clones; around three fifths are singletons. V lost 0 bases and J 6 bases, leaving 6 bases between the germline ends. Germline CDR1 PRHDT, CDR2 FYEKMQ (reference sequence). The CDR3 is 12 amino acids. Treatment in this sample: oral pan-JAK inhibitor, 5-10 mg twice daily.

The chain joins TRBV13 to TRBJ2-7; D not resolved. This sample comprised CD8+ T cells sorted from blood, obtained at week 24, from a patient treated with tofacitinib. The origin of this receptor is a human donor with alopecia areata. The CDR3 DNA reads TGTGCCAGCAGCTTAGGCCTCGGCGAGCAGTACTTC. Translation gives CASSLGLGEQYF.